This T cell receptor (beta chain) was sequenced during a study of beta chain features in type 1 diabetes. This clone was picked up a small number of times. Its matching antigen is unknown. By way of CD45RO/CCR7/CD25/CD127/CD95/CD27, the CD4+ regulatory, stem cell-like memory, central memory and naive cells were sorted. Purities over 98% were achieved in all sorted populations. J lost 10 bases, V lost 6 bases, and 10 bases had no gene match. The CDR3 runs 13 residues. Looked up from germline, CDR1 is LNHDA and CDR2 is SQIVND (reference sequence). Reverse transcribing all isolated RNA meant expressed TCRB transcripts were sequenced. About 3.9 million reads on average were seen across naive, central memory and regulatory T cell samples. Sequenced by immunoSEQ multiplex PCR; TCRdb stores in-frame clones only, minus some. The sample carries about 640,000 clones, 9.5% to 15% recorded once. Study findings and constraints: Significant though moderate, a shortening of TCRB CDR3s appeared in all four CD4+ subsets of Type 1 diabetes patients. The naive, central memory and Treg TCRB repertoires of patients appeared to be more similar to one another than those of healthy donors.

The sequence was obtained from a man aged 30 to 39 with type 1 diabetes. The rearrangement links TRBV19 to TRBJ1-1; 8 bases match TRBD1. The sample consisted of naive CD4+ T cells from blood. CDR3 region: CASRQAGGLGAFF. For the CDR3, the DNA is TGTGCCAGTAGGCAAGCAGGGGGCTTAGGAGCTTTCTTT.